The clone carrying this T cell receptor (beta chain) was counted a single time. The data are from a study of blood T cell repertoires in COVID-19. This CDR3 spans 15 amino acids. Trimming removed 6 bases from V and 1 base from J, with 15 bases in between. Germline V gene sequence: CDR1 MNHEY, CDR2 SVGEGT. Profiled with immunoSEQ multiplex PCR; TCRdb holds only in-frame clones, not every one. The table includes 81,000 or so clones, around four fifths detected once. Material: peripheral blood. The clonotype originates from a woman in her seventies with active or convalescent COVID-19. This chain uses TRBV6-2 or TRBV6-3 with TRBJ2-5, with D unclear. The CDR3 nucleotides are TGTGCCAGCAGCCGAGGTGGTTTGCCCCAAGAGACCCAGTACTTC. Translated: CASSRGGLPQETQYF.